This T cell receptor (beta chain) appears in the sequencing data of a study of OX40 agonist ivuxolimab in advanced cancers. In the study overall: Patient treatment consisted of intravenous ivuxolimab administration every 2 weeks at 0.01 to 10 mg/kg. Partial responses were seen in three patients, one with hepatocellular carcinoma and two with cutaneous melanoma.

Points on this clone: Its specificity is not known.

Assay used: immunoSEQ multiplex PCR; TCRdb lists only in-frame clones, some missing. The data show approximately 50,000 clones, over 90% seen once. The CDR3 is made up of 13 amino acids. V lost 4 bases and J 1 base, leaving 7 bases between the germline ends. Germline V lookup: CDR1 MDHEN, CDR2 SYDVKM. Regarding the study as a whole: Mean expanded clone counts were higher in CD8+ than CD4+ T cells. Clonal expansion was among the lowest in partial responders at 0.1-3.0 mg/kg, especially CD8+.

The rearrangement uses TRBV28 and TRBJ1-2; D possibly corresponds to TRBD1 (5 bases). This sample comprised CD4+ or CD8+ T cells sorted from blood, obtained in a trial of the OX40 agonist ivuxolimab. The TCR sequence derives from an adult with an advanced solid tumor such as melanoma, head and neck, liver or kidney cancer. The CDR3 loop reads CASSWDLNYGYTF. CDR3 coding DNA: TGTGCCAGCAGTTGGGACCTTAACTATGGCTACACCTTC.